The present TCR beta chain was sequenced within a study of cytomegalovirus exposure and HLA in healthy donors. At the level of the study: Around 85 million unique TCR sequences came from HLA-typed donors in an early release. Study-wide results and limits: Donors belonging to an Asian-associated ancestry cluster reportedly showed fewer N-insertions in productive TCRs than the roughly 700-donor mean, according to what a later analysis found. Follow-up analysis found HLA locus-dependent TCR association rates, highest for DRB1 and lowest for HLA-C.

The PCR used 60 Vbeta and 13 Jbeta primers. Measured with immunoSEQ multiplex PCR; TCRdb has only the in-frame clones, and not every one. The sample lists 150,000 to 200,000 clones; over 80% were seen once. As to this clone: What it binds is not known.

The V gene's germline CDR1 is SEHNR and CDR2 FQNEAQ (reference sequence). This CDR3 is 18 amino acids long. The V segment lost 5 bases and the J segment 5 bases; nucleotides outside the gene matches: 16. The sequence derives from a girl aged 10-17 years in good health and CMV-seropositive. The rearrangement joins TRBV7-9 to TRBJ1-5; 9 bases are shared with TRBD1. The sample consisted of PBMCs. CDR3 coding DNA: TGTGCCAGCAGCCCGGGGACAGGGACGGTGGGAATGGATCAGCCCCAGCATTTT. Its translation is CASSPGTGTVGMDQPQHF.